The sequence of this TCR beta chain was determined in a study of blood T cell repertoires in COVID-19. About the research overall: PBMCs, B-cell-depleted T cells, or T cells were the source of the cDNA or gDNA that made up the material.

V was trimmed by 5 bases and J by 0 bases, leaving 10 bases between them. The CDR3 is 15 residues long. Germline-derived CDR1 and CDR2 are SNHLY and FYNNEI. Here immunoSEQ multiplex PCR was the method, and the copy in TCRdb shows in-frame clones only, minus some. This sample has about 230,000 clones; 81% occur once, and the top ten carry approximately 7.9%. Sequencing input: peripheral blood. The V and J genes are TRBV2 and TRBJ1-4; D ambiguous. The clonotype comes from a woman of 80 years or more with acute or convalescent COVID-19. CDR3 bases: TGTGCCAGCAGTAGCATACAGACAACTAATGAAAAACTGTTTTTT. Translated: CASSSIQTTNEKLFF. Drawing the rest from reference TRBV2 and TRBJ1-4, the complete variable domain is EPEVTQTPSHQVTQMGQEVILRCVPISNHLYFYWYRQILGQKVEFLVSFYNNEISEKSEIFDDQFSVERPDGSNFTLKIRSTKLEDSAMYFCASSSIQTTNEKLFFGSGTQLSVL.